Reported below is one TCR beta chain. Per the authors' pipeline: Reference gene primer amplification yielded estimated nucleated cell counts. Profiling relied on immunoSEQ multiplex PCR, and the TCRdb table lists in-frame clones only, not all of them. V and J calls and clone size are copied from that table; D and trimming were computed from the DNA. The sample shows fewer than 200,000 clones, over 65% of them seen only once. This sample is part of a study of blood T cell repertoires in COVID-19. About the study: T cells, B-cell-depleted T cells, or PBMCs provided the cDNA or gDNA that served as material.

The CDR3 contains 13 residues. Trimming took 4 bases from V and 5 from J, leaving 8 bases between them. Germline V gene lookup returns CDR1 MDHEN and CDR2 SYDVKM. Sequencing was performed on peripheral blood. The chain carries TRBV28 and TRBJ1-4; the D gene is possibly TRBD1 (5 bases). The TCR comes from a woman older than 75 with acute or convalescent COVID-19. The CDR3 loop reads CASSSGWNEKLFF. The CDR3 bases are TGTGCCAGCAGTTCAGGGTGGAATGAAAAACTGTTTTTT.